Listed here are 7 T cell receptor beta chains from one sample, sequenced in a study of metastatic and nonmetastatic thyroid tumors. With MiXCR, TCRdb reprocessed the PCR reads. The sample lists about 59,000 clones, roughly 16% occurring once. No treatment had been given to any patient before thyroid surgery. The sequenced sample was blood. These receptor sequences come from a male donor with papillary thyroid cancer or a benign thyroid nodule (not recorded which). Some clones in this sample may be carry-over from other donors' samples.

The sample holds many counts of this clone. A much larger clone is a single base away; this may be a read error. The chain couples TRBV30 to TRBJ2-2; D possibly uses TRBD1 or TRBD2 (5 bases each). Germline V gene lookup returns CDR1 GTSNPN and CDR2 SVGIG (reference sequence). Deletions cut 5 bases from V and 2 bases from J, with 18 bases between. CDR3 size: 16 residues. In nucleotides, the CDR3 is TGTGCCTGGGCCCGAGCCGCGAGGGGTAACACCGGGGAGCTGTTTTTT. It codes for CAWARAARGNTGELFF.

The chain combines TRBV13 with TRBJ2-5; either TRBD1 or TRBD2 may supply D (6 bases each). The CDR3 is 16 residues long. The germline gives CDR1 PRHDT, CDR2 FYEKMQ (reference sequence). V was clipped by 5 bases and J by 4 bases, with 20 bases between them. In DNA, the CDR3 is TGTGCCAGCAGCCCCCGCCCTGTATGGGGGGCAGAGACCCAGTACTTC. The encoded protein is CASSPRPVWGAETQYF. Complete variable domain (other parts from reference TRBV13 and TRBJ2-5): AAGVIQSPRHLIKEKRETATLKCYPIPRHDTVYWYQQGPGQDPQFLISFYEKMQSDKGSIPDRFSAQQFSDYHSELNMSSLELGDSALYFCASSPRPVWGAETQYFGPGTRLLVL.

In this sample, this clone turned up many times. The same CDR3 can be traced to other DNA sequences in this sample. V gene TRBV11-2 combines with J gene TRBJ2-2, with TRBD1 identical over 9 bases. The length of the CDR3 is 18 residues. After removal of 5 bases from V and 7 bases from J, the junction contained 17 bases not matched to a gene. Germline V gene lookup returns CDR1 SGHAT and CDR2 FQNNGV. CDR3 loop: CASSRYPGQGSGNGELFF. CDR3 bases: TGTGCCAGCAGCCGGTACCCTGGACAGGGGTCAGGGAACGGGGAGCTGTTTTTT.

This clone showed up many times. This chain connects TRBV24-1 to TRBJ2-2; 7 bases line up with TRBD1. The CDR3 has 16 residues. With V trimmed by 5 bases and J by 2 bases, 7 bases remained unmatched. Germline-derived CDR1 and CDR2 are KGHDR and SFDVKD. The CDR3 spells CATSGGTEQNTGELFF. The CDR3 region has the DNA TGTGCCACCAGTGGGGGGACAGAACAAAACACCGGGGAGCTGTTTTTT.

CDR3 amino acids: CASRGTSGRIGELFF. CDR3 nucleotides: TGTGCCAGCAGGGGGACTAGCGGGAGAATCGGGGAGCTGTTTTTT. V usage is TRBV2 and J usage is TRBJ2-2, with 14 bases that match TRBD2. Germline CDR1 reads SNHLY; CDR2 reads FYNNEI. The CDR3 is made up of 15 amino acids. Trimming at V came to 6 bases and at J to 7 bases, leaving 4 bases not matched to a gene.

This clone was recorded many times. This may stem from a read error, because a much larger clone lies one nucleotide away. J is TRBJ2-7 and V is TRBV15; D is ambiguous. V was shortened by 4 bases and J by 5 bases, with 6 bases between the two germline ends. This CDR3 contains 11 residues. The germline CDR1 and CDR2 sequences are LNHNV and YYDKDF (reference sequence). CDR3 loop: CATSIPDEQYV. DNA of the CDR3: TGTGCCACCAGCATTCCCGACGAGCAGTACGTC.

This clone appeared many times. This chain joins TRBV20-1 and TRBJ1-2; D ambiguous. Germline V gene data show CDR1 as DFQATT and CDR2 as SNEGSKA (reference sequence). The length of the CDR3 is 13 residues. Trimming removed 6 bases from V and 5 bases from J, with 16 bases in between. In DNA form, the CDR3 reads TGCAGTGCCGAAGGCGCAGGCATTTATGGCTACACCTTC. Protein product: CSAEGAGIYGYTF.